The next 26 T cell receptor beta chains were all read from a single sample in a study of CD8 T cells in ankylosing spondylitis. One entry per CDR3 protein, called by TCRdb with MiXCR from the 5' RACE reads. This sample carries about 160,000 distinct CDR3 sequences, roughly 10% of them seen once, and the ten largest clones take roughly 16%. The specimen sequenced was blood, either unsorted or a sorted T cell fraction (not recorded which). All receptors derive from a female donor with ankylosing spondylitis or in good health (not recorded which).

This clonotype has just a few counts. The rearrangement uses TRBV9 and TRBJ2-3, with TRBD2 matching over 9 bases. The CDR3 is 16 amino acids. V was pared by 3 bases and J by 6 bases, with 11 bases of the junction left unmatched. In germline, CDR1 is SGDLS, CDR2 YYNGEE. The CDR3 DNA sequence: TGTGCCAGCAGCGCGAGCGGCGGGAGGGCCCTGGATACGCAGTATTTT. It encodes CASSASGGRALDTQYF.

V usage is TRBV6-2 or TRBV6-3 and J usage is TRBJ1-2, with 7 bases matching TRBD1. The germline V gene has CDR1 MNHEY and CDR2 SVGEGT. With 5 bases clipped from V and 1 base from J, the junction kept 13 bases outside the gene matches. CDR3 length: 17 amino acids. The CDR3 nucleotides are TGTGCCAGCAGTCCCCTCGGGACAGCGAAGATTAACTATGGCTACACCTTC. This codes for CASSPLGTAKINYGYTF.

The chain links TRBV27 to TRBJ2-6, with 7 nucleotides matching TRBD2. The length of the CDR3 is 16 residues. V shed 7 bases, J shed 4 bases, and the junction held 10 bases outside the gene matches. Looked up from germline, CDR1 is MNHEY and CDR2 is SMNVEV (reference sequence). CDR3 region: CASTHLGGSGANVLTF. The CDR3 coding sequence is TGTGCCAGCACCCACTTGGGGGGGTCAGGGGCCAACGTCCTGACTTTC.

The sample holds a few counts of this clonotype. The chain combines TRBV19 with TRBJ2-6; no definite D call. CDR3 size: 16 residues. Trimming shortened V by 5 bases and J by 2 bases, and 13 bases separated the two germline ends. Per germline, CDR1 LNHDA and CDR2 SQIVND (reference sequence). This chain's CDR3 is CASSLPTEPGANVLTF. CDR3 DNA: TGTGCCAGTAGTCTCCCTACAGAACCTGGGGCCAACGTCCTGACTTTC.

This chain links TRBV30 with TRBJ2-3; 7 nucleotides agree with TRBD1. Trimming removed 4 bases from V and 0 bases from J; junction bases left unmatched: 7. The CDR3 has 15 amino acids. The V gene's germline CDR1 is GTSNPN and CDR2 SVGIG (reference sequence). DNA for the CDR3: TGTGCCTGGACCCCAGGGGGTTCTAGCACAGATACGCAGTATTTT. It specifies CAWTPGGSSTDTQYF.

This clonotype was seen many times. CDR3 protein: CSVLGTKSYNEQFF. The CDR3 nucleotides are TGCAGCGTCCTCGGGACTAAAAGCTACAATGAGCAGTTCTTC. The chain recombines TRBV29-1 with TRBJ2-1; 7 bases line up with TRBD2. The CDR3 is 14 residues long. In germline, CDR1 is SQVTM, CDR2 ANQGSEA. Trimming took 6 bases from V and 3 from J; bases not matched to a gene: 8.

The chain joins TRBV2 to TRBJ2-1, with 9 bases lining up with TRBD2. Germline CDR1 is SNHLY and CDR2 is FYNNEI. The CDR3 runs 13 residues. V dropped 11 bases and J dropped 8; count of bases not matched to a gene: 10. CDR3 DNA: TGTGCCTCAATGGGACTAGCCGGCGATGAGCAGTTCTTC. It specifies CASMGLAGDEQFF.

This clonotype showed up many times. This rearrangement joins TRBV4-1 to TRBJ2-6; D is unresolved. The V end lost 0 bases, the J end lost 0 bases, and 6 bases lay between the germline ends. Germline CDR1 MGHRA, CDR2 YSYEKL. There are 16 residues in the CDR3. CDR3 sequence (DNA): TGCGCCAGCAGCCAAGAGGGCAGCTCTGGGGCCAACGTCCTGACTTTC. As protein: CASSQEGSSGANVLTF.

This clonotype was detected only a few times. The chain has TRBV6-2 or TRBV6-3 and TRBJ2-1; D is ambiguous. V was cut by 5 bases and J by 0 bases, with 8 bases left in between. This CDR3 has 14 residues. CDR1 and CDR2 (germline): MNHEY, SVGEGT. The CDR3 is CASSPYSSYNEQFF. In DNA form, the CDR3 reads TGTGCCAGCAGTCCCTACTCCTCCTACAATGAGCAGTTCTTC.

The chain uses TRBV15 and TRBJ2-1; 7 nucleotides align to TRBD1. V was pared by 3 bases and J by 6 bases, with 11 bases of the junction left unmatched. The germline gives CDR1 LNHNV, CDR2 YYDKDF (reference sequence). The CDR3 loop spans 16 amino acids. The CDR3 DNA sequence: TGTGCCACCAGCAGGGAACAGGGGCTCCCCGGCAATGAGCAGTTCTTC. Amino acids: CATSREQGLPGNEQFF.

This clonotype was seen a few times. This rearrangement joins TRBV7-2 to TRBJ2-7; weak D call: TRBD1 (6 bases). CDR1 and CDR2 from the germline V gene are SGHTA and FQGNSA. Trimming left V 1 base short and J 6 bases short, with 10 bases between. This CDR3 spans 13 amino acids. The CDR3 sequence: CASSLGGHFEQYF. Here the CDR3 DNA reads TGTGCCAGCAGCTTAGGGGGACACTTCGAGCAGTACTTC. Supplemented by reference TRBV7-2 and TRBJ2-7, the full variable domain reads GAGVSQSPSNKVTEKGKDVELRCDPISGHTALYWYRQSLGQGLEFLIYFQGNSAPDKSGLPSDRFSAERTGGSVSTLTIQRTQQEDSAVYLCASSLGGHFEQYFGPGTRLTVT.

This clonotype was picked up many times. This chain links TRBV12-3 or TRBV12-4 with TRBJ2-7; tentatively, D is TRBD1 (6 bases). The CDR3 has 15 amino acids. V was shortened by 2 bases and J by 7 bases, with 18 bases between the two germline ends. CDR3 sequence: CASSLSSQGNREQYF. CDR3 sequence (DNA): TGTGCCAGCAGTTTATCAAGTCAGGGGAATAGGGAGCAGTACTTC.

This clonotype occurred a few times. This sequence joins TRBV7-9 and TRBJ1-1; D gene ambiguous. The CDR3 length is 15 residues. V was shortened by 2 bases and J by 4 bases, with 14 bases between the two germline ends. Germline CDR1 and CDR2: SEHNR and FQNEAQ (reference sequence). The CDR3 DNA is TGTGCCAGCAGCTTAAAGGGATCGGGTTCCACTGAAGCTTTCTTT. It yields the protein CASSLKGSGSTEAFF.

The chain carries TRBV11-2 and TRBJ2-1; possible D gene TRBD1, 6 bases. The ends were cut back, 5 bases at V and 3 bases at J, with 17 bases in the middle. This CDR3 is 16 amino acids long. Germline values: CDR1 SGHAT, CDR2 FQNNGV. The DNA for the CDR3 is TGTGCCAGCAGCCTACTAACAGGGACCCTCTACAATGAGCAGTTCTTC. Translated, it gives CASSLLTGTLYNEQFF. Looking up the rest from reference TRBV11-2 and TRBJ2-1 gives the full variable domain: EAGVAQSPRYKIIEKRQSVAFWCNPISGHATLYWYQQILGQGPKLLIQFQNNGVVDDSQLPKDRFSAERLKGVDSTLKIQPAKLEDSAVYLCASSLLTGTLYNEQFFGPGTRLTVL.

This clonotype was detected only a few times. CDR3 coding DNA: TGTGCCAGCAGTCCGACTAGCGGGAGAGGCACCGGGGAGCTGTTTTTT. This translates into CASSPTSGRGTGELFF. The chain combines TRBV7-9 with TRBJ2-2; 12 bases align to TRBD2. V shed 6 bases and J 4 bases; nucleotides not matched to a gene: 6. CDR3 size: 16 residues. From germline, CDR1 is SEHNR and CDR2 FQNEAQ (reference sequence).

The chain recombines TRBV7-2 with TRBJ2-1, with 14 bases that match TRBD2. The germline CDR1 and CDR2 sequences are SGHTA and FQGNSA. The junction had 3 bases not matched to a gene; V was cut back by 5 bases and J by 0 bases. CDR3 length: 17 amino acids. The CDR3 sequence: CASSVGLAGDSYNEQFF. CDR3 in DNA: TGTGCCAGCAGCGTGGGACTAGCGGGAGACTCCTACAATGAGCAGTTCTTC.

In DNA form, the CDR3 reads TGTGCCAGCAGTCCTTCGGCGGGAGCCTCCAATGAGCAGTTCTTC. Its protein is CASSPSAGASNEQFF. This chain uses TRBV6-1 with TRBJ2-1; 7 nucleotides match TRBD2. This CDR3 contains 15 residues. Looked up from germline, CDR1 is MNHNS and CDR2 is SASEGT. J lost 6 bases, V lost 5 bases, and 10 bases had no gene match.

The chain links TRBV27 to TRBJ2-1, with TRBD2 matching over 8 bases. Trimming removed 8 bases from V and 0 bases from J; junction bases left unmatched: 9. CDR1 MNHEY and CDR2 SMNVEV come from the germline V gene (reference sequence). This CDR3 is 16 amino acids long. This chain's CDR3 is CASGRESGSSYNEQFF. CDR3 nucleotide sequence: TGTGCCAGCGGAAGAGAGAGCGGGAGCTCCTACAATGAGCAGTTCTTC.

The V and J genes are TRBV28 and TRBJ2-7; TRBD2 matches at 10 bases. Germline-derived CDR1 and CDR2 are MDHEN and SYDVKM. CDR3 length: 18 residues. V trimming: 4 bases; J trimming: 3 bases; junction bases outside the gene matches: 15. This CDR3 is CASSWLAGGSRAYYEQYF. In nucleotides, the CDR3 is TGTGCCAGCAGTTGGTTAGCGGGAGGAAGTCGGGCGTACTACGAGCAGTACTTC.

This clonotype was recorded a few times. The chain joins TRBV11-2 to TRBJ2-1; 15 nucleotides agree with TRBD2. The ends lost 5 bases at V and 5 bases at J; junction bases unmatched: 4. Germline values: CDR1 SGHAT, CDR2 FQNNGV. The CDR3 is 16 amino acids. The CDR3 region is CASSGLAGGGNNEQFF. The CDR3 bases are TGTGCCAGCAGCGGACTAGCGGGAGGGGGAAACAATGAGCAGTTCTTC.

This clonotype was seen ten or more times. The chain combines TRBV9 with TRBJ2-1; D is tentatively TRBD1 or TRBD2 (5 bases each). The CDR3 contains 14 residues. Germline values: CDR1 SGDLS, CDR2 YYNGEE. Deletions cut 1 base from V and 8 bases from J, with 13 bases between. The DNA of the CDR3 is TGTGCCAGCAGCGTATTCGGGACGGTGGATGAGCAGTTCTTC. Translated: CASSVFGTVDEQFF.

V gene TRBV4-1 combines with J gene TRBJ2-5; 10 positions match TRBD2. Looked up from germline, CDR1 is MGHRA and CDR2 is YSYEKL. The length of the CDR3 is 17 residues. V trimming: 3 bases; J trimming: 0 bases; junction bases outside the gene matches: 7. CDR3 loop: CASSQLRTSGYQETQYF. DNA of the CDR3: TGCGCCAGCAGCCAGCTGAGGACTAGCGGATACCAAGAGACCCAGTACTTC.

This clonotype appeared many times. The CDR3 here is CASSRPREDEQFF. For the CDR3, the DNA is TGTGCCAGCAGCCGCCCCCGAGAAGATGAGCAGTTCTTC. The chain recombines TRBV3-1 with TRBJ2-1; no firm D call. There are 13 residues in the CDR3. Per germline, CDR1 LGHDT and CDR2 YNNKEL (reference sequence). V lost 4 bases and J 8 bases, leaving 12 bases between the germline ends.

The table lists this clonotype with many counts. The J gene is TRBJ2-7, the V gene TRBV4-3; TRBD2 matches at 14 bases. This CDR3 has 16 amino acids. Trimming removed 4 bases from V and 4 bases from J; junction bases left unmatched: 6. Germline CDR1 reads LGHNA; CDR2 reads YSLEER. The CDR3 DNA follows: TGCGCCAGCAGCCTATCCGGGACTAGCGGGAGATACGAGCAGTACTTC. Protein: CASSLSGTSGRYEQYF.

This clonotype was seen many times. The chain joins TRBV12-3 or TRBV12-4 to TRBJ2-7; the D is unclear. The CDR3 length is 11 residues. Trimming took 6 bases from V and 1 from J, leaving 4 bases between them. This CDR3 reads CASSKSYEQYF. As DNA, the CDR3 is TGTGCCAGCAGCAAATCCTACGAGCAGTACTTC.

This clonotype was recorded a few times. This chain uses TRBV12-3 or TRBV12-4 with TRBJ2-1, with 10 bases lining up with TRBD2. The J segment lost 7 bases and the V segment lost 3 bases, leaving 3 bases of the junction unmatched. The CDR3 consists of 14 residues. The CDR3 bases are TGTGCCAGCAGTTTTACTAGCGGGATGAATGAGCAGTTCTTC. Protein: CASSFTSGMNEQFF.